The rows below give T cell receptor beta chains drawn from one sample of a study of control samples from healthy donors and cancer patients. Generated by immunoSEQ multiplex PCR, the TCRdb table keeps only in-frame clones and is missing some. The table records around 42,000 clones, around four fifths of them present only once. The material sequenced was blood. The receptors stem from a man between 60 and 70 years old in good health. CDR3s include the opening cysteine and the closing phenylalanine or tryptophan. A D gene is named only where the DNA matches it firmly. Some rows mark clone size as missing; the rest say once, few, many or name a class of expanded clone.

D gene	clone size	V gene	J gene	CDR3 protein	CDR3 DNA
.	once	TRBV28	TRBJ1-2	CASSRVYGYTF	TGTGCCAGCAGTAGGGTCTATGGCTACACCTTC
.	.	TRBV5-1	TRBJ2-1	CASSLIFRNEQFF	TGCGCCAGCAGCTTGATATTCAGAAATGAGCAGTTCTTC
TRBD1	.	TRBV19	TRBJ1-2	CASSRTGSNYGYTF	TGTGCCAGTAGTCGGACAGGCAGTAACTATGGCTACACCTTC
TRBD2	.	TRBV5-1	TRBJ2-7	CASSLSGTSIEQYF	TGCGCCAGCAGTCTCTCCGGGACTAGTATCGAGCAGTACTTC
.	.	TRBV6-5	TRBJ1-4	CASSYSGDGGSEKLFF	TGTGCCAGCAGTTACTCGGGGGACGGGGGGTCTGAAAAACTGTTTTTT
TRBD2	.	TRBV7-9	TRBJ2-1	CASSWGTSGRPDEQFF	TGTGCCAGCAGCTGGGGGACTAGCGGGAGGCCGGATGAGCAGTTCTTC
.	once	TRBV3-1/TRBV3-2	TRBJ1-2	CASNGRNGYTF	TGTGCCAGTAACGGACGGAATGGCTACACCTTC
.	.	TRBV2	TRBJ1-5	CASSVGSRGNQPQHF	TGTGCCAGCAGTGTAGGAAGTAGGGGCAATCAGCCCCAGCATTTT
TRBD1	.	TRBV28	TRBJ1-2	CASSLLTGTGLYGYTF	TGTGCCAGCAGTTTACTAACCGGGACAGGGCTCTATGGCTACACCTTC
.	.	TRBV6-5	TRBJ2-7	CASSPGTYYEQYF	TGTGCCAGCAGCCCCGGGACTTACTACGAGCAGTACTTC
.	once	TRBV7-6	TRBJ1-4	CASSVRPGAGEKLFF	TGTGCCAGCAGCGTGAGACCAGGGGCCGGTGAAAAACTGTTTTTT
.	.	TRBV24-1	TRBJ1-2	CATSDFTTNYGYTF	TGTGCCACCAGTGATTTTACCACTAACTATGGCTACACCTTC
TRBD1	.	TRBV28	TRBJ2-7	CASSLSGRGREEQYF	TGTGCCAGCAGTTTATCGGGCAGGGGGCGTGAGGAGCAGTACTTC
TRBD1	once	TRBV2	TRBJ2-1	CASRIRQGSYNEQFF	TGTGCCAGCAGGATACGACAGGGCTCCTACAATGAGCAGTTCTTC
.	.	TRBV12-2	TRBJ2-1	CASRPGLDRAYNEQFF	TGTGCAAGTCGCCCCGGACTAGACAGGGCCTACAATGAGCAGTTCTTC
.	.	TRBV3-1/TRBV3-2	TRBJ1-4	CASSQVGRELFF	TGTGCCAGCAGCCAAGTAGGGCGGGAACTGTTTTTT
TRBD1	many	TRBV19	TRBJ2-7	CASSGRDSQRVYEQYF	TGTGCCAGTAGTGGTCGGGACAGTCAAAGAGTCTACGAGCAGTACTTC
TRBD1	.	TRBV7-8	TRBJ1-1	CASGRDRNTEAFF	TGTGCCAGCGGAAGGGACAGGAACACTGAAGCTTTCTTT
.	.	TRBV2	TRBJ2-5	CASTGSARTVQETQYF	TGTGCCAGCACGGGCTCAGCCAGGACAGTACAAGAGACCCAGTACTTC
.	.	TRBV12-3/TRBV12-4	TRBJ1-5	CASSQQENQPQHF	TGTGCCAGCAGTCAGCAGGAAAATCAGCCCCAGCATTTT
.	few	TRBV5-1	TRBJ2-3	CASSPVPGTDTQYF	TGCGCCAGCAGCCCCGTACCTGGCACAGATACGCAGTATTTT
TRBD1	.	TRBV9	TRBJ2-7	CASSVGTGGIYEQYF	TGTGCCAGCAGCGTCGGGACAGGGGGTATCTACGAGCAGTACTTC
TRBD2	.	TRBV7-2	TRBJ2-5	CASSLAASGGETQYF	TGTGCCAGCAGCTTAGCGGCTAGCGGGGGGGAGACCCAGTACTTC
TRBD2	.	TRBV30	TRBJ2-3	CAWSGPQLAGAYTQYF	TGTGCCTGGAGTGGACCCCAACTAGCGGGAGCTTATACGCAGTATTTT
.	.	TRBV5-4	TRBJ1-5	CASSLDKQPQHF	TGTGCCAGCAGCCTGGACAAACAGCCCCAGCATTTT
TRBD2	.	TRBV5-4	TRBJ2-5	CASGGGFQETQYF	TGTGCCAGCGGCGGGGGGTTCCAAGAGACCCAGTACTTC
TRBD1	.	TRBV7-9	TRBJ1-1	CASSTRTGLTEAFF	TGTGCCAGCAGCACCAGGACAGGCTTGACTGAAGCTTTCTTT
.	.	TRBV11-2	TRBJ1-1	CASSEGQFTEAFF	TGTGCCAGCAGCGAAGGACAGTTCACTGAAGCTTTCTTT
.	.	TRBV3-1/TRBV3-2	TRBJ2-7	CASSQDMGNEQYF	TGTGCCAGCAGCCAAGATATGGGGAACGAGCAGTACTTC
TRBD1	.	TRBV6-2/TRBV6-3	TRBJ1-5	CASSMDRASSNQPQHF	TGTGCCAGCAGTATGGACAGGGCGTCCTCCAATCAGCCCCAGCATTTT
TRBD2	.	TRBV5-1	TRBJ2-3	CASSLSSGSGDTQYF	TGCGCCAGCAGCTTGTCTAGCGGGAGCGGAGATACGCAGTATTTT
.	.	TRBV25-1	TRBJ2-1	CASAGILQFF	TGTGCCAGCGCAGGGATCTTGCAGTTCTTC
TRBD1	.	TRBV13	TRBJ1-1	CASSLRGGLDTEAFF	TGTGCCAGCAGCTTAAGAGGGGGCTTAGACACTGAAGCTTTCTTT
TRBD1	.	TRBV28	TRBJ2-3	CASSHGTGSFVTQYF	TGTGCCAGCAGTCACGGGACAGGGTCGTTTGTTACGCAGTATTTT
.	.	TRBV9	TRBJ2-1	CASSSGPHNEQFF	TGTGCCAGCAGCTCCGGGCCCCACAATGAGCAGTTCTTC
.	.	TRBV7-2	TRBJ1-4	CASSPNRATNEKLFF	TGTGCCAGCAGCCCCAACAGGGCAACTAATGAAAAACTGTTTTTT
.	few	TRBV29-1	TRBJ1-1	CSAHREMNTEAFF	TGCAGCGCCCACAGGGAAATGAACACTGAAGCTTTCTTT
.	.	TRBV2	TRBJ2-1	CASMETGVFNEQFF	TGTGCCAGCATGGAGACGGGAGTGTTTAATGAGCAGTTCTTC
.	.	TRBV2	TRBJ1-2	CATTVGKRPYGYTF	TGTGCCACAACGGTAGGCAAAAGGCCCTATGGCTACACCTTC
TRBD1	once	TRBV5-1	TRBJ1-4	CASSFGAGGAESSGEKLFF	TGCGCCAGCAGCTTCGGGGCAGGGGGCGCTGAAAGTTCCGGCGAAAAACTGTTTTTT
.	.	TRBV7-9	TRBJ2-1	CASGDRTTYNEQFF	TGTGCCAGCGGAGACCGGACTACCTACAATGAGCAGTTCTTC
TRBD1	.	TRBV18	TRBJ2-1	CASSLGTGTGSSYNEQFF	TGTGCCAGCTCACTTGGGACAGGGACAGGGAGCTCCTACAATGAGCAGTTCTTC
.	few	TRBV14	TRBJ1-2	CASSQVVGDYTF	TGTGCCAGCAGCCAAGTAGTCGGGGACTACACCTTC
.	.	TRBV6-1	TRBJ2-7	CASSEAGAGIESYEQYF	TGTGCCAGCAGTGAAGCGGGGGCAGGGATCGAGTCCTACGAGCAGTACTTC
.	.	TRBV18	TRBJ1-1	CASSPNSRNTEAFF	TGTGCCAGCTCACCAAACAGTAGGAACACTGAAGCTTTCTTT
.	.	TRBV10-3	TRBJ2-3	CAIGDAPSGEDTQYF	TGTGCCATCGGTGACGCCCCGTCGGGTGAAGATACGCAGTATTTT
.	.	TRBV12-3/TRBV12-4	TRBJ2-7	CASSLGSVYEQYF	TGTGCCAGCAGTTTGGGTAGTGTCTACGAGCAGTACTTC
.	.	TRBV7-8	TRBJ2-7	CASSLYRDEQYF	TGTGCCAGCAGCTTATACAGGGACGAGCAGTACTTC
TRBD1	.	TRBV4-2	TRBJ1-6	CASSQEHRGYNSPLHF	TGTGCCAGCAGCCAAGAACACAGGGGCTATAATTCACCCCTCCACTTT
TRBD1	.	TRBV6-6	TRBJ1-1	CASSGQGNTEAFF	TGTGCCAGCAGTGGACAGGGGAACACTGAAGCTTTCTTT
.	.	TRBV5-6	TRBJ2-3	CASSPTGWSTDTQYF	TGTGCCAGCAGCCCCACTGGGTGGAGCACAGATACGCAGTATTTT
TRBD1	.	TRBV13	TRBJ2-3	CASSLGQASTDTQYF	TGTGCCAGCAGCTTGGGACAGGCTAGCACAGATACGCAGTATTTT
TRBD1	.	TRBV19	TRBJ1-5	CASSGWTGGNQPQHF	TGTGCCAGTAGTGGGTGGACAGGGGGAAATCAGCCCCAGCATTTT
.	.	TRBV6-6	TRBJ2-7	CASSSRQGGTYEQYF	TGTGCCAGCAGTTCGAGACAGGGAGGGACCTACGAGCAGTACTTC
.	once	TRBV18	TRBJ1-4	CASSPDRGRGEKLFF	TGTGCCAGCTCACCGGATCGGGGGAGGGGTGAAAAACTGTTTTTT
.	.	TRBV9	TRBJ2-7	CASSQTDNPSGSHEQYF	TGTGCCAGCAGCCAGACTGATAACCCTTCCGGGAGCCACGAGCAGTACTTC
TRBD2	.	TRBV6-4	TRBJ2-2	CASSDWRGAGETGELFF	TGTGCCAGCAGTGACTGGCGGGGGGCCGGCGAAACCGGGGAGCTGTTTTTT
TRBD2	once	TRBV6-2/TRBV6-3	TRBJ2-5	CASSQGLAGFQETQYF	TGTGCCAGCAGCCAAGGACTAGCGGGCTTTCAAGAGACCCAGTACTTC
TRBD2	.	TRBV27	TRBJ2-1	CASSSRLANHNEQFF	TGTGCCAGCAGTTCAAGACTAGCGAATCACAATGAGCAGTTCTTC